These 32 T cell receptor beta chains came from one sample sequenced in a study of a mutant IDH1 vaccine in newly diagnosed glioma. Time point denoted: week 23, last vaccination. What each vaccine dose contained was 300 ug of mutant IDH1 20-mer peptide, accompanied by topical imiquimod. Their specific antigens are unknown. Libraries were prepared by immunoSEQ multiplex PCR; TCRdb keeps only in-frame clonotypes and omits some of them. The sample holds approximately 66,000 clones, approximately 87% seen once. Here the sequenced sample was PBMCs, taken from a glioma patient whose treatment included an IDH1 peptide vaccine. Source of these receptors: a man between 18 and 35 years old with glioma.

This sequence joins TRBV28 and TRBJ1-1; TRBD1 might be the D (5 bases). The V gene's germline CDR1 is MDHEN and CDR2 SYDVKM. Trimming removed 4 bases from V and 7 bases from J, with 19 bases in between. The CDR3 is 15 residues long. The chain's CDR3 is CASSWGRDPIYEAFF. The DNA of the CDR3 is TGTGCCAGCAGTTGGGGCAGGGACCCCATCTATGAAGCTTTCTTT.

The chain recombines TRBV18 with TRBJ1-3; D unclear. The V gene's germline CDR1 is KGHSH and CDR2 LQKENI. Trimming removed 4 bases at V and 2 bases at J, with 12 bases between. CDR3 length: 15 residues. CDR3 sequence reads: CASSRAEGTGNTIYF. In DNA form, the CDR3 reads TGTGCCAGCTCACGGGCAGAAGGAACTGGAAACACCATATATTTT.

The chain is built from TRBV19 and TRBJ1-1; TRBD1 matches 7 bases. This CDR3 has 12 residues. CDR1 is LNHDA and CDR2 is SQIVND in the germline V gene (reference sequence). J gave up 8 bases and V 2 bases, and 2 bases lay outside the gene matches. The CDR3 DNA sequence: TGTGCCAGTAGTATAAGGGACAGCGAAGCTTTCTTT. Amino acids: CASSIRDSEAFF.

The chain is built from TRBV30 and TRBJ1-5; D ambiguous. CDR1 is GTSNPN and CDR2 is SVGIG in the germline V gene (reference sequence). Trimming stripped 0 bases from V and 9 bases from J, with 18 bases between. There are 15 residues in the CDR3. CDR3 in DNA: TGTGCCTGGAGTGTACTGGGGAGGAAGGGCCGGCCCCAGCATTTT. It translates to CAWSVLGRKGRPQHF.

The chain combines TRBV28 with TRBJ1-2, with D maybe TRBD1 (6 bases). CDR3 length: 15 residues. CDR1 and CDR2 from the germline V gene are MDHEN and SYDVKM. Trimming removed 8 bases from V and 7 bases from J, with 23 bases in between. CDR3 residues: CASQAPWGASGGYTF. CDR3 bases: TGTGCCAGCCAAGCCCCTTGGGGGGCAAGTGGTGGCTACACCTTC.

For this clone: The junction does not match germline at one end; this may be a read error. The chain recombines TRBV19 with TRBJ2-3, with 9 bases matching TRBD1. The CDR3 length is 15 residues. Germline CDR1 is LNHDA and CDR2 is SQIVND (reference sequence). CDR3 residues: CASSMLGQGTDAQYF. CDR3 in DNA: TGTGCCAGTAGTATGCTAGGACAGGGGACAGATGCGCAGTATTTT.

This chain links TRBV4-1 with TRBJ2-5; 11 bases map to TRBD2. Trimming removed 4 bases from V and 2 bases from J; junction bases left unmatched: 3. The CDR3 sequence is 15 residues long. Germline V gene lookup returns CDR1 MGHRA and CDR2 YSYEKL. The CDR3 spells CASSRGLAVQETQYF. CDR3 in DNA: TGCGCCAGCAGCCGGGGACTAGCGGTTCAAGAGACCCAGTACTTC.

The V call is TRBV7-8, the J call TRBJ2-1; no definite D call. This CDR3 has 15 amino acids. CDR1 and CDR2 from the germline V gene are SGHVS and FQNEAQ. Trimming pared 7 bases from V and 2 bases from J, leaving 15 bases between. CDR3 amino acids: CASISEVNPYNEQFF. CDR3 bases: TGTGCCAGCATATCAGAGGTTAACCCCTACAATGAGCAGTTCTTC. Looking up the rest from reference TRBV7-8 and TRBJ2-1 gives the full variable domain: GAGVSQSPRYKVAKRGQDVALRCDPISGHVSLFWYQQALGQGPEFLTYFQNEAQLDKSGLPSDRFFAERPEGSVSTLKIQRTQQEDSAVYLCASISEVNPYNEQFFGPGTRLTVL.

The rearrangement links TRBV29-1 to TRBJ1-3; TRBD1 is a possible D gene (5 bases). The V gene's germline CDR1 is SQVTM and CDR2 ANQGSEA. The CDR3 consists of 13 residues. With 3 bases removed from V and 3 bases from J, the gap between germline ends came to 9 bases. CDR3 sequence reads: CSVELGHGNTIYF. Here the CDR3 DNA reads TGCAGCGTTGAGTTGGGGCATGGAAACACCATATATTTT.

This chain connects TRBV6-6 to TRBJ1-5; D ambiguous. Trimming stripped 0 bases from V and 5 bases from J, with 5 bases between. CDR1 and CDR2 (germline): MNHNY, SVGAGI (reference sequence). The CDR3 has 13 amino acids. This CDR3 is CASSYSSDQPQHF. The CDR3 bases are TGTGCCAGCAGTTACTCATCCGATCAGCCCCAGCATTTT.

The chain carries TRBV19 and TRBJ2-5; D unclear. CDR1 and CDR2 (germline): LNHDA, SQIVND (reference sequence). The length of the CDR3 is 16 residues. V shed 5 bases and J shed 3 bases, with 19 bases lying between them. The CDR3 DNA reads TGTGCCAGTAGTCCTCGCTGGGGTCCCGAGGAAGAGACCCAGTACTTC. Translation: CASSPRWGPEEETQYF. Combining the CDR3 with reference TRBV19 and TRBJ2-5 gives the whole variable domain DGGITQSPKYLFRKEGQNVTLSCEQNLNHDAMYWYRQDPGQGLRLIYYSQIVNDFQKGDIAEGYSVSREKKESFPLTVTSAQKNPTAFYLCASSPRWGPEEETQYFGPGTRLLVL.

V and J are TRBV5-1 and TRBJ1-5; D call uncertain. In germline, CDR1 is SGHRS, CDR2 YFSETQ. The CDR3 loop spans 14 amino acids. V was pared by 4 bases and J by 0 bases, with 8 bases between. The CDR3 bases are TGCGCCAGCAGCACGGGTCCTAGCAATCAGCCCCAGCATTTT. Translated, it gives CASSTGPSNQPQHF.

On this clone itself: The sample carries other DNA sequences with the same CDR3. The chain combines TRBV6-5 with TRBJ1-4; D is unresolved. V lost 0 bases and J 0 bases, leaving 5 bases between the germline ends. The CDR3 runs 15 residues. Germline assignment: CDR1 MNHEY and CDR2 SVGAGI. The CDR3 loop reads CASSYSGATNEKLFF. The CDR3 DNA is TGTGCCAGCAGTTACTCGGGTGCAACTAATGAAAAACTGTTTTTT.

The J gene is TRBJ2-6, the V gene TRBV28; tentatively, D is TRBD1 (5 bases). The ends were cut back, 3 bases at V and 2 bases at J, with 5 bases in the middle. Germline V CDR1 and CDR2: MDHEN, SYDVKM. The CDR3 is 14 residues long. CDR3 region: CASSLTAGANVLTF. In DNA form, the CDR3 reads TGTGCCAGCAGTTTGACAGCTGGGGCCAACGTCCTGACTTTC.

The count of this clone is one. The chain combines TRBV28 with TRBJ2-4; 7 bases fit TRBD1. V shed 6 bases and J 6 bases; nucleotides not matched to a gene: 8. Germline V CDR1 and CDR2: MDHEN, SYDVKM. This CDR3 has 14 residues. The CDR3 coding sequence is TGTGCCAGCAGAGAGGGACAGCTTAGAAACATTCAGTACTTC. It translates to CASREGQLRNIQYF.

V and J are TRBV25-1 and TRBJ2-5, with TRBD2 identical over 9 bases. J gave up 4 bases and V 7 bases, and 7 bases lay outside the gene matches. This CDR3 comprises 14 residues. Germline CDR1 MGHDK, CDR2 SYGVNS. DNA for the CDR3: TGTGCCAGCAACCCCGCGGGGGGGGGAGAGACCCAGTACTTC. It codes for CASNPAGGGETQYF.

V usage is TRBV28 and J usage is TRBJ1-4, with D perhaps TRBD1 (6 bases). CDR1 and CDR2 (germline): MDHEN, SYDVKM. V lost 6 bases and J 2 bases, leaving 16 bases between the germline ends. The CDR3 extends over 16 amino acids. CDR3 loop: CASSQAQGWTNEKLFF. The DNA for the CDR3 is TGTGCCAGCAGCCAGGCACAGGGTTGGACTAATGAAAAACTGTTTTTT.

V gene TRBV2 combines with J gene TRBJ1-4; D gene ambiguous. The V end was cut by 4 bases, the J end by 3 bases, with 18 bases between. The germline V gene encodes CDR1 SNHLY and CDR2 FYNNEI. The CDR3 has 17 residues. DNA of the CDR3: TGTGCCAGCAGTGTCGGGGAGCTTTATTCGGCTAATGAAAAACTGTTTTTT. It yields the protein CASSVGELYSANEKLFF. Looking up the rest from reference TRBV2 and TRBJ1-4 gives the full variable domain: EPEVTQTPSHQVTQMGQEVILRCVPISNHLYFYWYRQILGQKVEFLVSFYNNEISEKSEIFDDQFSVERPDGSNFTLKIRSTKLEDSAMYFCASSVGELYSANEKLFFGSGTQLSVL.

The CDR3 is CASSPGTGGAFF. The CDR3 DNA sequence: TGTGCCAGCAGCCCCGGGACAGGCGGAGCTTTCTTT. This rearrangement joins TRBV11-3 to TRBJ1-1; 8 positions match TRBD1. V trimming: 5 bases; J trimming: 10 bases; junction bases outside the gene matches: 6. This CDR3 has 12 residues. CDR1 and CDR2 (germline): SGHNT, YENEEA. The full variable domain, its missing parts supplied by reference TRBV11-3 and TRBJ1-1, is EAGVVQSPRYKIIEKKQPVAFWCNPISGHNTLYWYLQNLGQGPELLIRYENEEAVDDSQLPKDRFSAERLKGVDSTLKIQPAELGDSAVYLCASSPGTGGAFFGQGTRLTVV.

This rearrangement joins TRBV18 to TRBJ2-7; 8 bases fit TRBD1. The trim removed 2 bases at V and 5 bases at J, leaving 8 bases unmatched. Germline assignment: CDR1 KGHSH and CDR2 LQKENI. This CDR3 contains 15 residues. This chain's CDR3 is CASSPDWTGSNEQYF. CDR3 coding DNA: TGTGCCAGCTCACCAGACTGGACAGGGTCTAACGAGCAGTACTTC.

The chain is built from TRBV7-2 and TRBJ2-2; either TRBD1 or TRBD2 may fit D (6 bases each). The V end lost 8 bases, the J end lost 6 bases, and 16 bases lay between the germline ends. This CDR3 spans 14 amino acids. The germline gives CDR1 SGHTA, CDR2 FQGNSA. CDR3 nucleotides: TGTGCCAGCCGGGGGCAGTCAACCGCCGGGGAGCTGTTTTTT. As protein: CASRGQSTAGELFF.

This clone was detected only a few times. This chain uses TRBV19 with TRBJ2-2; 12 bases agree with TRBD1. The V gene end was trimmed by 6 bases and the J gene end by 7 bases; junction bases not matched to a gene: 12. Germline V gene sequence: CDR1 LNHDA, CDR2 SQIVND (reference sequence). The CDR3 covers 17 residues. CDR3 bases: TGTGCCAGTAGCCTATTTTGGGGACAGGGGGCTATCGGGGAGCTGTTTTTT. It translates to CASSLFWGQGAIGELFF.

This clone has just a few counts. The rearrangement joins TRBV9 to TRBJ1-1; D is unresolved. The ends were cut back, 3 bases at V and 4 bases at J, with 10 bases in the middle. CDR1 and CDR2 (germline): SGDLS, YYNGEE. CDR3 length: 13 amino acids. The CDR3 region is CASSGGGSTEAFF. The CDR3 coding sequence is TGTGCCAGCAGCGGGGGTGGGAGCACTGAAGCTTTCTTT.

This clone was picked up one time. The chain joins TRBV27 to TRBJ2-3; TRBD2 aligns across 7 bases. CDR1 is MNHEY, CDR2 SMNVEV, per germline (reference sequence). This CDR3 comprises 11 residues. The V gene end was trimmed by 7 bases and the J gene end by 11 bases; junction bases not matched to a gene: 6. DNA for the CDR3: TGTGCCAGCATCCTGGGGGGGTTGCAGTATTTT. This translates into CASILGGLQYF.

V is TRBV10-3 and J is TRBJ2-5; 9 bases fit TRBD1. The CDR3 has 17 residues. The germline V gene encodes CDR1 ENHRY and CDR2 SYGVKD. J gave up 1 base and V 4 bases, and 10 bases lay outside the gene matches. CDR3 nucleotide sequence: TGTGCCATCAGTGGGCGAGGTGGGACAGGGCTCCAAGAGACCCAGTACTTC. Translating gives CAISGRGGTGLQETQYF.

The CDR3 here is CASSGQPTYEQYF. CDR3 sequence (DNA): TGTGCCAGCAGTGGACAGCCAACCTACGAGCAGTACTTC. The chain employs TRBV28 and TRBJ2-7, with TRBD1 as a possible D gene (6 bases). V dropped 5 bases and J dropped 2 bases, with 10 bases sitting between them. CDR3 size: 13 residues. The germline CDR1 and CDR2 sequences are MDHEN and SYDVKM.

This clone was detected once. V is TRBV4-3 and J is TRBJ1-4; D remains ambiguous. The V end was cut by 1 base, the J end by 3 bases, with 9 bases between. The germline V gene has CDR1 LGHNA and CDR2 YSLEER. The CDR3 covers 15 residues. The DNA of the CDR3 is TGCGCCAGCAGCCAAGGATTAGGATCTAATGAAAAACTGTTTTTT. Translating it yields CASSQGLGSNEKLFF.

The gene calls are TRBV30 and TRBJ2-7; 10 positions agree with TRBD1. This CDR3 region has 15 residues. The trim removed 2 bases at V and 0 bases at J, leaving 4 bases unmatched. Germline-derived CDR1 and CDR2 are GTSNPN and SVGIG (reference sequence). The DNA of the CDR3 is TGTGCCTGGAGTTCCGGGACAGGGGTCTCCTACGAGCAGTACTTC. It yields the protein CAWSSGTGVSYEQYF.

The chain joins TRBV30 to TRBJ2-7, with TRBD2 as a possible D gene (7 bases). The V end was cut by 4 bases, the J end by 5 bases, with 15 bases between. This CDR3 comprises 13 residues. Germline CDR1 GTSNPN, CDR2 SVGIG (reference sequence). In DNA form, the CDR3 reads TGTGCCTGGACACGAGGGGGGGGCAACGAGCAGTACTTC. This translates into CAWTRGGGNEQYF.

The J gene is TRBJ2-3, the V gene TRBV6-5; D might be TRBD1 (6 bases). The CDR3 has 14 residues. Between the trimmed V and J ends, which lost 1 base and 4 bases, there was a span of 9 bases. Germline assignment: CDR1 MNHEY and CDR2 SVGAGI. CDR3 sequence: CASSYLEGADTQYF. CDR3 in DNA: TGTGCCAGCAGTTACTTAGAGGGGGCAGATACGCAGTATTTT.

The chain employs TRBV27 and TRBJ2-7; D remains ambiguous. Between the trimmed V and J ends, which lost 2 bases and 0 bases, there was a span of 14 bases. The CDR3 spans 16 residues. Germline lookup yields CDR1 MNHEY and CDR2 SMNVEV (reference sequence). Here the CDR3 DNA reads TGTGCCAGCAGTTTAGGTTCTAAGCTGAGCTCCTACGAGCAGTACTTC. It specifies CASSLGSKLSSYEQYF.

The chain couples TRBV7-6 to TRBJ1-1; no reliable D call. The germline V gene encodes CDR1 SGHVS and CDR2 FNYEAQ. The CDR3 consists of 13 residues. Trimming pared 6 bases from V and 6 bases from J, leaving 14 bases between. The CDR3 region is CASSLSHSSEAFF. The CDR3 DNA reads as TGTGCCAGCAGTCTCTCCCATAGCTCTGAAGCTTTCTTT.